This T cell receptor (beta chain) was identified during a study of cytomegalovirus exposure and HLA in healthy donors. Study-level points and caveats: High sensitivity and specificity were reportedly achieved when the classifier diagnosed cytomegalovirus status. The study labeled around 160 TCR beta chains cytomegalovirus-associated. Most TCR sequences were seen very rarely across donors, but some public TCRs occurred in many.

The ends lost 5 bases at V and 6 bases at J; junction bases unmatched: 7. Germline CDR1 and CDR2: MNHNY and SVGAGI (reference sequence). This CDR3 spans 15 amino acids. The repertoire was sequenced with immunoSEQ multiplex PCR; TCRdb's copy has only in-frame clones and lacks some. The table records approximately 130,000 clones, over 85% of them present only once. While the first cohort had 600 to 750 subjects, the donors belonged to the separate validation cohort of over a hundred subjects. Notes on this clone: Its antigen remains unknown.

The gene calls are TRBV6-6 and TRBJ2-1; TRBD2 aligns across 10 bases. The sequenced sample consisted of PBMCs. This clonotype originated in a woman younger than 35 in good health and CMV-seronegative. In nucleotides, the CDR3 is TGTGCCAGCAGTCCACTTAGCGGGAGGTTCAATGAGCAGTTCTTC. It yields the protein CASSPLSGRFNEQFF.